The T cell receptor beta chain under discussion was sequenced for a study of T cell repertoires in cytomegalovirus infection. Background on the study: Newly reported HLA-C-restricted and thoroughly characterized HLA-B-restricted CMV epitopes were employed. Carrying CMV and the relevant HLA type showed in public TCR beta signatures.

CDR1 and CDR2 from the germline V gene are SGHRS and YFSETQ. The CDR3 extends over 15 amino acids. Unmatched junction bases numbered 3, after V lost 1 base and J lost 1 base. Remarks on this clonotype: Its antigen remains unknown.

Study results and caveats: The study identified carriers of CMV plus the relevant HLA from cumulative public TCR beta family frequency. Dominating the ex vivo response were HLA-C-restricted CMV-specific TCR beta clonotypes.

MiXCR, applied by TCRdb to the reads, yields one record per CDR3 protein. Of 150,000 or so distinct CDR3 sequences detected, more than 30% appear once; the ten largest clones hold 45% to 55%. Specimen: CD8+ T cells from cultured PBMCs, collected from culture after CMV antigen stimulation. This receptor was obtained from a human donor in good health (CMV status not recorded). Some clones in this sample may be carry-over from other donors' samples. This rearrangement joins TRBV5-1 to TRBJ1-1; 8 bases agree with TRBD1. CDR3 in DNA: TGCGCCAGCAGCTTGCGGGGGACAGGGAACACTGAAGCTTTCTTT. Its translation is CASSLRGTGNTEAFF.